One and the same sample provided the 9 T cell receptor beta chains below, sequenced in a study of technical replicates of blood from several donors. Data came from immunoSEQ multiplex PCR; TCRdb stores just in-frame clones and leaves some out. The repertoire includes 12,000 to 15,000 clones, 84% of them detected once, and approximately 11% sits in the top ten. Material for sequencing was PBMCs. These receptors were taken from a human donor in good health.

J is TRBJ2-7 and V is TRBV29-1, with a possible D match to TRBD2 (6 bases). Deletions cut 4 bases from V and 4 bases from J, with 11 bases between. The CDR3 runs to 12 residues. Germline CDR1 SQVTM, CDR2 ANQGSEA. CDR3 residues: CSVVRDSYEQYF. The DNA for the CDR3 is TGCAGCGTTGTCCGGGACTCGTACGAGCAGTACTTC.

The chain combines TRBV19 with TRBJ2-2; no reliable D call. This CDR3 comprises 16 residues. Trimming removed 6 bases at V and 1 base at J, with 15 bases between. Germline V CDR1 and CDR2: LNHDA, SQIVND (reference sequence). CDR3 in amino acids: CASRHTSKKNTGELFF. CDR3 DNA: TGTGCCAGTAGACATACGTCCAAAAAGAACACCGGGGAGCTGTTTTTT.

The rearrangement links TRBV30 to TRBJ1-3; 9 bases are shared with TRBD1. V shed 5 bases and J 3 bases; nucleotides not matched to a gene: 11. The CDR3 is 16 amino acids. From germline, CDR1 is GTSNPN and CDR2 SVGIG (reference sequence). CDR3: CAWADTGTGYGNTIYF. In DNA form, the CDR3 reads TGTGCCTGGGCAGATACCGGGACAGGGTATGGAAACACCATATATTTT.

This chain joins TRBV7-2 and TRBJ2-1; 12 nucleotides agree with TRBD2. V lost 5 bases, J lost 3 bases, and 5 bases stayed unmatched. In germline, CDR1 is SGHTA, CDR2 FQGNSA. This CDR3 has 16 residues. CDR3 residues: CASSLQGLAGYNEQFF. The CDR3 DNA reads as TGTGCCAGCAGCCTCCAGGGACTAGCGGGCTACAATGAGCAGTTCTTC.

V usage is TRBV25-1 and J usage is TRBJ2-7; no clear D gene. V gave up 2 bases and J gave up 3 bases, with 14 bases separating them. The CDR3 totals 15 residues. Germline-derived CDR1 and CDR2 are MGHDK and SYGVNS. The CDR3 reads CASSEPLESGYEQYF. The CDR3 DNA sequence: TGTGCCAGCAGTGAACCGCTGGAGTCTGGCTACGAGCAGTACTTC.

This clone was recorded once. In DNA, the CDR3 is TGTGCCAGCAGTGTGACAGCTTATAATTCACCCCTCCACTTT. It translates to CASSVTAYNSPLHF. The chain combines TRBV7-6 with TRBJ1-6, with D possibly matching TRBD1 (5 bases). The CDR3 contains 14 residues. V lost 6 bases and J lost 4, with 10 bases in between. Germline loops: CDR1 SGHVS, CDR2 FNYEAQ.

This clone was detected once. The CDR3 region is CASSLPLQGTGELFF. Here the CDR3 DNA reads TGCGCCAGCAGCTTGCCCTTACAGGGAACCGGGGAGCTGTTTTTT. The chain couples TRBV5-1 to TRBJ2-2; perhaps TRBD1 as D (6 bases). The CDR3 is made up of 15 amino acids. CDR1 is SGHRS and CDR2 is YFSETQ in the germline V gene. V was trimmed by 1 base and J by 5 bases, leaving 12 bases between them.

The chain joins TRBV19 to TRBJ2-7; D possibly corresponds to TRBD1 (6 bases). From germline, CDR1 is LNHDA and CDR2 SQIVND (reference sequence). This CDR3 contains 15 residues. V was pared by 0 bases and J by 1 base, with 10 bases between. Here the CDR3 DNA reads TGTGCCAGTAGTATAGATTTAGGACAGTCCTACGAGCAGTACTTC. Translated: CASSIDLGQSYEQYF.

The J gene is TRBJ1-2, the V gene TRBV2, with 7 nucleotides matching TRBD1. Looked up from germline, CDR1 is SNHLY and CDR2 is FYNNEI. The J segment lost 4 bases and the V segment lost 3 bases, leaving 5 bases of the junction unmatched. The CDR3 extends over 14 amino acids. This CDR3 reads CASSDRAGGYGYTF. For the CDR3, the DNA is TGTGCCAGCAGTGATAGGGCAGGGGGCTATGGCTACACCTTC.